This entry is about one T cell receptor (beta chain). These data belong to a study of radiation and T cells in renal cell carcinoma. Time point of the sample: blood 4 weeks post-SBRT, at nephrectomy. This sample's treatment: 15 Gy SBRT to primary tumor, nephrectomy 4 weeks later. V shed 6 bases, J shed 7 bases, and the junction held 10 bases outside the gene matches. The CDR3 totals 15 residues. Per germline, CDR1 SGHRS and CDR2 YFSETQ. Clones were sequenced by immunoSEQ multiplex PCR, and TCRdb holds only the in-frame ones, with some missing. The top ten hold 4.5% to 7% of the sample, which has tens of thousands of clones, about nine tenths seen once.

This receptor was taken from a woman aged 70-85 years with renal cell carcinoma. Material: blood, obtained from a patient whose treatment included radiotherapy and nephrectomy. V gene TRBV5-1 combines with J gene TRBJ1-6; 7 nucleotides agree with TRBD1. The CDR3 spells CASTSWDSSNSPLHF. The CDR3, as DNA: TGCGCCAGCACTTCTTGGGACAGCTCGAATTCACCCCTCCACTTT.